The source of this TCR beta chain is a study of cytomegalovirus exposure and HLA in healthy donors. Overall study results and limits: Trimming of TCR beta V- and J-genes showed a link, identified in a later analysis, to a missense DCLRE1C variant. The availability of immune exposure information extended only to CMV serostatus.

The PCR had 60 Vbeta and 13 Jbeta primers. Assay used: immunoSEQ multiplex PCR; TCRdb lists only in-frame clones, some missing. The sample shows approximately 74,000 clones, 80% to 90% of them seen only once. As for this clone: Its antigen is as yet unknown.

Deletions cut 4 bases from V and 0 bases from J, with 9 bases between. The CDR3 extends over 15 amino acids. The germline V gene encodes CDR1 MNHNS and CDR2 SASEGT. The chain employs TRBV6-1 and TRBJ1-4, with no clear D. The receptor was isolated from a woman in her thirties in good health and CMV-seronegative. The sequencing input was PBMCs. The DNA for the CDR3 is TGTGCCAGCAGTGTTGAAGCTGCAACTAATGAAAAACTGTTTTTT. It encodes CASSVEAATNEKLFF.